The 30 T cell receptor beta chains reported below all come from one sample, sequenced in a study of cytomegalovirus exposure and HLA in healthy donors. The PCR was carried out with 60 Vbeta primers and 13 Jbeta primers. TCRdb's table, derived via immunoSEQ multiplex PCR, lists solely in-frame clones and lacks some. The sample has approximately 170,000 clones, about 80% seen once; the top ten hold less than 10%. Input material: PBMCs. All receptors come from a man younger than 35 in good health and CMV-seropositive.

This clone was counted once. This rearrangement joins TRBV15 to TRBJ1-3, with 8 bases identical to TRBD1. CDR1 is LNHNV and CDR2 is YYDKDF in the germline V gene (reference sequence). The junction had 0 bases not matched to a gene; V was cut back by 2 bases and J by 0 bases. This CDR3 contains 15 residues. Written as DNA, the CDR3 is TGTGCCACCAGCAGAACAGGGGGCTCTGGAAACACCATATATTTT. It codes for CATSRTGGSGNTIYF.

The V gene is TRBV15, the J gene TRBJ2-1; D is undetermined. V lost 0 bases and J lost 2, with 5 bases in between. This CDR3 comprises 14 residues. Germline CDR1 is LNHNV and CDR2 is YYDKDF (reference sequence). The DNA of the CDR3 is TGTGCCACCAGCAGAGAAGCTACCTACAATGAGCAGTTCTTC. Its protein product is CATSREATYNEQFF. The variable domain in full, with the rest retrieved from reference TRBV15 and TRBJ2-1, is DAMVIQNPRYQVTQFGKPVTLSCSQTLNHNVMYWYQQKSSQAPKLLFHYYDKDFNNEADTPDNFQSRRPNTSFCFLDIRSPGLGDTAMYLCATSREATYNEQFFGPGTRLTVL.

This clone was observed a few times. The V and J genes are TRBV5-8 and TRBJ1-5; D is possibly TRBD1 (5 bases). The CDR3 length is 17 residues. Germline V gene sequence: CDR1 SGHTS, CDR2 YDEGEE. Trimming stripped 1 base from V and 7 bases from J, with 21 bases between. The CDR3 DNA follows: TGTGCCAGCAGCTTGTGGCAGGGAGGTCTGGCCCACCAGCCCCAGCATTTT. Its translation is CASSLWQGGLAHQPQHF. The full variable domain, its missing parts supplied by reference TRBV5-8 and TRBJ1-5, is EAGVTQSPTHLIKTRGQQATLRCSPISGHTSVYWYQQALGLGLQFLLWYDEGEERNRGNFPPRFSGRQFPNYSSELNVNALELEDSALYLCASSLWQGGLAHQPQHFGDGTRLSIL.

The rearrangement uses TRBV11-3 and TRBJ2-7; D is possibly TRBD1 (6 bases). V lost 4 bases to trimming and J lost 0 bases, with 13 bases between them. Per germline, CDR1 SGHNT and CDR2 YENEEA. The CDR3 is 15 amino acids. The CDR3 sequence is CASSSGQHPSYEQYF. CDR3 sequence (DNA): TGTGCCAGCAGCTCCGGACAGCACCCCTCCTACGAGCAGTACTTC.

The chain has TRBV28 and TRBJ1-1, with D hard to call. The CDR3 loop spans 12 amino acids. V was pared by 5 bases and J by 2 bases, with 6 bases between. Germline V gene lookup returns CDR1 MDHEN and CDR2 SYDVKM. The CDR3 loop reads CASSELNTEAFF. The CDR3, as DNA: TGTGCCAGCAGTGAACTAAACACTGAAGCTTTCTTT. The entire variable domain, with the rest obtained from reference TRBV28 and TRBJ1-1, is as follows: DVKVTQSSRYLVKRTGEKVFLECVQDMDHENMFWYRQDPGLGLRLIYFSYDVKMKEKGDIPEGYSVSREKKERFSLILESASTNQTSMYLCASSELNTEAFFGQGTRLTVV.

The rearrangement uses TRBV5-4 and TRBJ1-2; D is unresolved. Trimming shortened V by 4 bases and J by 8 bases, and 15 bases separated the two germline ends. The CDR3 loop spans 13 amino acids. CDR1 is SGHNT and CDR2 is YYREEE in the germline V gene (reference sequence). CDR3 nucleotides: TGTGCCAGCAGCCAGGTGCGGACGGGAGGCTACACCTTC. Its translation: CASSQVRTGGYTF. The full variable domain, rest sourced from reference TRBV5-4 and TRBJ1-2, is ETGVTQSPTHLIKTRGQQVTLRCSSQSGHNTVSWYQQALGQGPQFIFQYYREEENGRGNFPPRFSGLQFPNYSSELNVNALELDDSALYLCASSQVRTGGYTFGSGTRLTVV.

The genes are TRBV19 and TRBJ2-7; 8 nucleotides align to TRBD1. V trimming: 4 bases; J trimming: 1 base; junction bases outside the gene matches: 9. Germline values: CDR1 LNHDA, CDR2 SQIVND (reference sequence). CDR3 length: 16 residues. The DNA of the CDR3 is TGTGCCAGTAGTACGACGGGACAGGTACATTCCTACGAGCAGTACTTC. It translates to CASSTTGQVHSYEQYF.

The genes are TRBV2 and TRBJ2-2, with 14 bases identical to TRBD2. Germline CDR1 is SNHLY and CDR2 is FYNNEI. The CDR3 runs to 15 residues. V lost 10 bases, J lost 6 bases, and 7 bases stayed unmatched. CDR3 region: CATAPGLAGAGELFF. DNA of the CDR3: TGTGCCACCGCTCCGGGACTAGCGGGAGCCGGGGAGCTGTTTTTT. The variable domain in full, with the rest retrieved from reference TRBV2 and TRBJ2-2, is EPEVTQTPSHQVTQMGQEVILRCVPISNHLYFYWYRQILGQKVEFLVSFYNNEISEKSEIFDDQFSVERPDGSNFTLKIRSTKLEDSAMYFCATAPGLAGAGELFFGEGSRLTVL.

This clone was recorded a few times. The V and J genes are TRBV6-5 and TRBJ1-1; D is possibly TRBD1 (6 bases). CDR3 size: 14 residues. Germline V lookup: CDR1 MNHEY, CDR2 SVGAGI. Deletions cut 9 bases from V and 0 bases from J, with 14 bases between. Written as DNA, the CDR3 is TGTGCCAGTCGATCACAGGGAATGAACACTGAAGCTTTCTTT. Protein sequence: CASRSQGMNTEAFF.

This rearrangement joins TRBV5-5 to TRBJ1-5; the match to TRBD1 covers 9 bases. J lost 0 bases, V lost 4 bases, and 11 bases had no gene match. The CDR3 is 18 amino acids. Germline V gene lookup returns CDR1 SGHKS and CDR2 YYEKEE (reference sequence). In nucleotides, the CDR3 is TGTGCCAGCAGCCAAGGACAGGGGATAGCGGATAGCAATCAGCCCCAGCATTTT. Translated: CASSQGQGIADSNQPQHF.

The chain employs TRBV6-5 and TRBJ2-7, with 7 bases matching TRBD2. Trimming took 2 bases from V and 6 from J; bases not matched to a gene: 7. Germline assignment: CDR1 MNHEY and CDR2 SVGAGI. The CDR3 totals 14 residues. CDR3 sequence reads: CASSYGRESSEQYF. The CDR3, as DNA: TGTGCCAGCAGTTACGGGCGGGAGTCGTCCGAGCAGTACTTC.

This rearrangement joins TRBV6-1 to TRBJ1-1; D gene unclear. Germline V CDR1 and CDR2: MNHNS, SASEGT. V dropped 5 bases and J dropped 0 bases, with 13 bases sitting between them. CDR3 length: 15 amino acids. CDR3 sequence reads: CASSLFKFVNTEAFF. DNA of the CDR3: TGTGCCAGCAGTCTATTTAAATTTGTGAACACTGAAGCTTTCTTT.

V and J are TRBV6-6 and TRBJ2-7; D is possibly TRBD2 (5 bases). The germline V and J ends were trimmed by 8 bases and 2 bases, with 13 bases remaining between them. CDR3 length equals 13 residues. Germline V lookup: CDR1 MNHNY, CDR2 SVGAGI (reference sequence). This CDR3 reads CASGMTGTYEQYF. CDR3 coding DNA: TGTGCCAGCGGGATGACGGGAACCTACGAGCAGTACTTC.

This chain links TRBV7-2 with TRBJ1-2, with a weak D call TRBD1 (6 bases). Germline CDR1 and CDR2: SGHTA and FQGNSA. This CDR3 has 15 residues. Deletions cut 2 bases from V and 3 bases from J, with 13 bases between. The CDR3 region has the DNA TGTGCCAGCAGCTTACTGCCCAGGGGAGACTATGGCTACACCTTC. It encodes CASSLLPRGDYGYTF.

The chain carries TRBV5-6 and TRBJ2-5, with D possibly matching TRBD2 (5 bases). The CDR3 is made up of 15 amino acids. V was pared by 0 bases and J by 5 bases, with 14 bases between. The germline gives CDR1 SGHDT, CDR2 YYEEEE. CDR3 protein: CASSLELSRGETQYF. The CDR3 nucleotides read TGTGCCAGCAGCTTGGAGCTCTCCCGCGGGGAGACCCAGTACTTC. The full variable domain, rest sourced from reference TRBV5-6 and TRBJ2-5, is DAGVTQSPTHLIKTRGQQVTLRCSPKSGHDTVSWYQQALGQGPQFIFQYYEEEERQRGNFPDRFSGHQFPNYSSELNVNALLLGDSALYLCASSLELSRGETQYFGPGTRLLVL.

The chain carries TRBV5-1 and TRBJ1-2; a weak D match, TRBD1 (6 bases). The CDR3 loop spans 15 amino acids. The germline CDR1 and CDR2 sequences are SGHRS and YFSETQ. Trimming took off 4 bases at V and 7 bases at J, with 20 bases between the two ends. CDR3 sequence (DNA): TGCGCCAGCAGCGGGTCCACAGGGAAGGAAGGTGGCTACACCTTC. Translated, it gives CASSGSTGKEGGYTF.

The chain combines TRBV19 with TRBJ1-5; tentative D call: TRBD1 (6 bases). Looked up from germline, CDR1 is LNHDA and CDR2 is SQIVND (reference sequence). The CDR3 is 15 amino acids. Trimming took 5 bases from V and 4 from J, leaving 15 bases between them. The chain's CDR3 is CASSPLWTVNQPQHF. DNA for the CDR3: TGTGCCAGTAGTCCTCTTTGGACAGTTAATCAGCCCCAGCATTTT.

The rearrangement joins TRBV14 to TRBJ2-5; D is undetermined. CDR1 SGHDN and CDR2 FVKESK come from the germline V gene. V was trimmed by 4 bases and J by 4 bases, leaving 13 bases between them. The CDR3 length is 14 residues. The CDR3, as DNA: TGTGCCAGCAGCCCCCGACAATTCCCAGAGACCCAGTACTTC. As protein: CASSPRQFPETQYF.

The chain combines TRBV28 with TRBJ2-7; 8 positions match TRBD1. CDR1 is MDHEN, CDR2 SYDVKM, per germline. J was trimmed by 0 bases and V by 3 bases; bases with no gene match: 10. CDR3 length: 17 residues. This CDR3 reads CASSLYGTGASSYEQYF. In DNA, the CDR3 is TGTGCCAGCAGTTTGTACGGGACAGGCGCAAGCTCCTACGAGCAGTACTTC. The complete variable domain, with remaining parts taken from reference TRBV28 and TRBJ2-7, reads DVKVTQSSRYLVKRTGEKVFLECVQDMDHENMFWYRQDPGLGLRLIYFSYDVKMKEKGDIPEGYSVSREKKERFSLILESASTNQTSMYLCASSLYGTGASSYEQYFGPGTRLTVT.

The chain combines TRBV6-5 with TRBJ2-1; maybe TRBD2 (7 bases). This CDR3 has 15 amino acids. CDR1 is MNHEY and CDR2 is SVGAGI in the germline V gene. The germline V and J ends were trimmed by 6 bases and 6 bases, with 18 bases remaining between them. The CDR3 sequence is CASRPTSGGANEQFF. The CDR3 DNA follows: TGTGCCAGCAGACCTACTAGTGGGGGGGCCAATGAGCAGTTCTTC.

The chain has TRBV29-1 and TRBJ2-1, with D maybe TRBD1 (6 bases). This CDR3 has 14 residues. Germline CDR1 SQVTM, CDR2 ANQGSEA. The ends were cut back, 6 bases at V and 3 bases at J, with 15 bases in the middle. CDR3 nucleotides: TGCAGCGTCTTAAGCAGGGGAATCTACAATGAGCAGTTCTTC. Translating gives CSVLSRGIYNEQFF.

V is TRBV9 and J is TRBJ2-1; TRBD2 matches 10 bases. The CDR3 has 15 amino acids. CDR1 and CDR2 (germline): SGDLS, YYNGEE. The V gene end was trimmed by 5 bases and the J gene end by 0 bases; junction bases not matched to a gene: 2. The CDR3 DNA reads as TGTGCCAGCAGTCCTAGCGGGAGCTCCTACAATGAGCAGTTCTTC. Residues: CASSPSGSSYNEQFF.

V is TRBV7-6 and J is TRBJ2-3; D is perhaps TRBD1 (6 bases). The V end lost 1 base, the J end lost 2 bases, and 7 bases lay between the germline ends. Germline V lookup: CDR1 SGHVS, CDR2 FNYEAQ. The CDR3 runs to 14 residues. The CDR3 is CASSLGQDTDTQYF. The CDR3 nucleotides read TGTGCCAGCAGCTTAGGACAGGACACAGATACGCAGTATTTT.

Only one count was recorded for this clone. The chain joins TRBV29-1 to TRBJ1-1, with a tentative D call TRBD1 (5 bases). V lost 6 bases and J lost 7, with 9 bases in between. Germline CDR1 and CDR2: SQVTM and ANQGSEA. This CDR3 has 10 residues. CDR3 region: CSVETVEAFF. CDR3 coding DNA: TGCAGCGTGGAGACAGTTGAAGCTTTCTTT.

This rearrangement joins TRBV11-1 to TRBJ2-7; D not certain. CDR1 and CDR2 from the germline V gene are SGHAT and FQDESV (reference sequence). The length of the CDR3 is 15 residues. V was shortened by 0 bases and J by 1 base, with 10 bases between the two germline ends. DNA of the CDR3: TGTGCCAGCAGCTTAGCACAGATACAATCCTACGAGCAGTACTTC. This translates into CASSLAQIQSYEQYF.

The chain couples TRBV2 to TRBJ2-7; 7 bases line up with TRBD1. This CDR3 spans 12 amino acids. CDR1 and CDR2 from the germline V gene are SNHLY and FYNNEI. Trimming at V came to 4 bases and at J to 4 bases, leaving 1 base not matched to a gene. The CDR3 spells CASSATGYEQYF. In nucleotides, the CDR3 is TGTGCCAGCAGTGCGACAGGGTACGAGCAGTACTTC. Combining the CDR3 with reference TRBV2 and TRBJ2-7 gives the whole variable domain EPEVTQTPSHQVTQMGQEVILRCVPISNHLYFYWYRQILGQKVEFLVSFYNNEISEKSEIFDDQFSVERPDGSNFTLKIRSTKLEDSAMYFCASSATGYEQYFGPGTRLTVT.

The chain employs TRBV5-6 and TRBJ1-2; TRBD1 agrees at 7 bases. The J segment lost 4 bases and the V segment lost 3 bases, leaving 15 bases of the junction unmatched. There are 17 residues in the CDR3. Germline V gives CDR1 SGHDT, CDR2 YYEEEE. The CDR3 reads CASSSSDRKASIYGYTF. In DNA, the CDR3 is TGTGCCAGCAGCTCTTCGGACAGGAAAGCCTCAATCTATGGCTACACCTTC.

The rearrangement links TRBV7-9 to TRBJ2-2; 10 bases map to TRBD2. CDR1 and CDR2 (germline): SEHNR, FQNEAQ (reference sequence). Unmatched junction bases numbered 10, after V lost 5 bases and J lost 4 bases. The CDR3 sequence is 17 residues long. DNA for the CDR3: TGTGCCAGCAGCACCTTACTCCTAGCGGGAGTCACCGGGGAGCTGTTTTTT. As protein: CASSTLLLAGVTGELFF. The complete variable domain, with remaining parts taken from reference TRBV7-9 and TRBJ2-2, reads DTGVSQNPRHKITKRGQNVTFRCDPISEHNRLYWYRQTLGQGPEFLTYFQNEAQLEKSRLLSDRFSAERPKGSFSTLEIQRTEQGDSAMYLCASSTLLLAGVTGELFFGEGSRLTVL.

This chain joins TRBV30 and TRBJ1-1; the match to TRBD1 covers 8 bases. Trimming cost V 5 bases and J 5 bases; bases outside gene matches: 10. This CDR3 spans 14 amino acids. CDR1 is GTSNPN and CDR2 is SVGIG in the germline V gene (reference sequence). CDR3 bases: TGTGCCTGGGGTATTGGACAGGGAGGAACTGAAGCTTTCTTT. Its translation is CAWGIGQGGTEAFF.

V usage is TRBV7-9 and J usage is TRBJ2-7, with D perhaps TRBD2 (6 bases). The germline V gene encodes CDR1 SEHNR and CDR2 FQNEAQ (reference sequence). Deletions cut 6 bases from V and 3 bases from J, with 21 bases between. The CDR3 length is 16 residues. The CDR3 region is CASSSTSGGILYEQYF. CDR3 DNA sequence: TGTGCCAGCAGTTCGACTAGTGGGGGGATTCTCTACGAGCAGTACTTC.